Listed below are T cell receptor beta chains from one sample, sequenced in a study of lymphopenia after photon versus proton radiotherapy. Generated by immunoSEQ multiplex PCR, the TCRdb table keeps only in-frame clones and is missing some. The sample has 150,000 to 200,000 clones, 70% to 90% seen once. The material was peripheral blood, obtained from a patient treated with photon-based radiotherapy. Every receptor here comes from a man aged 45 to 65 with gastric cancer. Both conserved end residues are part of each CDR3. D genes are given only for firm matches. The size of a clone is reported for some rows only, either as once, few or many, or as a class for expanded clones.

TRBV19	TRBD1	TRBJ1-1	NA	TGTGCCAGTAGCACAGGGGACACTGAAGCTTTCTTT	CASSTGDTEAFF
TRBV18	NA	TRBJ1-5	NA	TGTGCCAGCTCAGGACGGAGCAATCAGCCCCAGCATTTT	CASSGRSNQPQHF
TRBV27	TRBD1	TRBJ1-2	NA	TGTGCCAGCAGTGAGACAGGGGACTATGGCTACACCTTC	CASSETGDYGYTF
TRBV5-1	NA	TRBJ1-5	NA	TGCGCCAGCAGCCCCGGTAATAGCAATCAGCCCCAGCATTTT	CASSPGNSNQPQHF
TRBV6-6	NA	TRBJ1-1	NA	TGTGCCAGCAGTTACTCGAGACAGAGGAACACTGAAGCTTTCTTT	CASSYSRQRNTEAFF
TRBV28	NA	TRBJ1-1	NA	TGTGCCAGCAGCCCCAGGATGGGCGGAACTGAAGCTTTCTTT	CASSPRMGGTEAFF
TRBV7-2	NA	TRBJ1-3	NA	TGTGCCAGCAGCATCGGGGGGAGCTCTGGAAACACCATATATTTT	CASSIGGSSGNTIYF
TRBV7-2	NA	TRBJ1-1	NA	TGTGCCAGCAGCTCACAGGGAGGGGTCACTGAAGCTTTCTTT	CASSSQGGVTEAFF
TRBV6-1	NA	TRBJ1-2	NA	TGTGCCAGCAGGCCAAGAGGGCCGGACTATGGCTACACCTTC	CASRPRGPDYGYTF
TRBV29-1	NA	TRBJ2-3	NA	TGCAGCGTTGGCGCAGGGTACACAGATACGCAGTATTTT	CSVGAGYTDTQYF
TRBV27	NA	TRBJ2-3	NA	TGTGCCAGCAGTTTAAAGTATACAGATACGCAGTATTTT	CASSLKYTDTQYF
TRBV19	NA	TRBJ2-7	NA	TGTGCCAGTAGTATTAACAGGGCGGGCGAGCAGTACTTC	CASSINRAGEQYF
TRBV5-4	NA	TRBJ1-1	NA	TGTATGGCAGGGATTGTTGGCACTGAAGCTTTCTTT	CMAGIVGTEAFF
TRBV2	NA	TRBJ1-4	NA	TGTGCCAGCAGTGAGGTGAGGGGTGAAAAACTGTTTTTT	CASSEVRGEKLFF
TRBV30	NA	TRBJ1-5	once	TGTGCCTGGAGTCCGGCTGGAGGGCAGCCCCAGCATTTT	CAWSPAGGQPQHF
TRBV28	NA	TRBJ1-1	NA	TGTGCCAGCAGGGTAGGGGTGAACACTGAAGCTTTCTTT	CASRVGVNTEAFF
TRBV23-1	NA	TRBJ1-1	NA	TGCGCCAGCAGTCGGACCGGGACTTTCCCCCTCCCACATGAAGCTTTCTTT	CASSRTGTFPLPHEAFF
TRBV7-2	NA	TRBJ2-5	NA	TGTGCCAGCAGCTCGAGGTTTTCAGGGAAAGAGACCCAGTACTTC	CASSSRFSGKETQYF
TRBV4-1	NA	TRBJ1-1	once	TGCGCCAGCAGCCAAGTAATCGTGAACACTGAAGCTTTCTTT	CASSQVIVNTEAFF
TRBV18	NA	TRBJ1-2	NA	TGTGCCAGCTCGGAACAGAAGGGCTATGGCTACACCTTC	CASSEQKGYGYTF
TRBV25-1	TRBD1	TRBJ2-1	NA	TGTGCCAGCAGCCCCGGACAGGGGGCGCTGAATGAGCAGTTCTTC	CASSPGQGALNEQFF
TRBV5-1	NA	TRBJ1-4	NA	TGCGCCAGCAGCTTGGGGGAGTCCAGGGATGAAAAACTGTTTTTT	CASSLGESRDEKLFF
TRBV19	NA	TRBJ2-5	NA	TGTGCCAGTAGTACCGATGTTGTAACGGAGACCCAGTACTTC	CASSTDVVTETQYF
TRBV30	TRBD1	TRBJ2-1	NA	TGTGCCTGGAAGAGACAGGGCGCATACAATGAGCAGTTCTTC	CAWKRQGAYNEQFF
TRBV5-6	TRBD1	TRBJ1-2	NA	TGTGCCAGCAGCAGCTGGACAGGTCTCTATGGCTACACCTTC	CASSSWTGLYGYTF
TRBV29-1	NA	TRBJ2-2	NA	TGCAGCGTTGGAGAAGCCGGGGAGCTGTTTTTT	CSVGEAGELFF
TRBV27	NA	TRBJ1-1	NA	TGTGCCAGCGGTCGAAAAGGGGAGGAAGCTTTCTTT	CASGRKGEEAFF
TRBV5-6	NA	TRBJ2-7	NA	TGTGCCAGCAGCTTGTGGGGGAGAAGATCCTACGAGCAGTACTTC	CASSLWGRRSYEQYF
TRBV27	NA	TRBJ2-2	NA	TGTGCCAGGGGACGGAGGGCCACCGGGGAGCTGTTTTTT	CARGRRATGELFF
TRBV18	NA	TRBJ1-5	few	TGTGCCAGCTCAGGCTCGCCGGGAAATCAGCCCCAGCATTTT	CASSGSPGNQPQHF
TRBV6-5	TRBD1	TRBJ1-1	once	TGTGCCAGCAGACTCTTTGGGACAGCAAACACTGAAGCTTTCTTT	CASRLFGTANTEAFF
TRBV7-9	NA	TRBJ2-2	NA	TGTGCCAGCAGCTTAGCTGGGATTACCGGGGAGCTGTTTTTT	CASSLAGITGELFF
TRBV7-9	NA	TRBJ2-7	NA	TGTGCCAGCAGCCCAGAGACAGGTCTACCCTACGAGCAGTACTTC	CASSPETGLPYEQYF
TRBV2	NA	TRBJ2-2	NA	TGTGCCAGCGTGGTGGGGAGTAGGACCGGGGAGCTGTTTTTT	CASVVGSRTGELFF
TRBV9	NA	TRBJ2-2	NA	TGTGCCAGCAGCGTAGGAGCTGACAGGCCCGGGGAGCTGTTTTTT	CASSVGADRPGELFF
TRBV10-2	NA	TRBJ2-3	NA	TGCGCCAGCAGTGAAGGCGGGCCCAGCACAGATACGCAGTATTTT	CASSEGGPSTDTQYF
TRBV6-1	NA	TRBJ2-7	NA	TGTGCCAGCAGTGAAGGCCCCGGGGGACTCTACGAGCAGTACTTC	CASSEGPGGLYEQYF
TRBV5-6	NA	TRBJ2-5	few	TGTGCCAGCAGCCCCGAAGGACTCCCCAAGGGGACCCAGTACTTC	CASSPEGLPKGTQYF
TRBV6-1	NA	TRBJ1-2	NA	TGTGCCAGCAGTGCGGACAGACTGCTCTATGGCTACACCTTC	CASSADRLLYGYTF
TRBV15	TRBD2	TRBJ2-3	NA	TGTGCCACCAGCAGAGGAGTGGGGACTAGGGTCGATACGCAGTATTTT	CATSRGVGTRVDTQYF
TRBV9	NA	TRBJ1-5	NA	TGTGCCAGCAGCGTAGCAGGAGTTAGCAATCAGCCCCAGCATTTT	CASSVAGVSNQPQHF